This T cell receptor beta chain is from a study of blood T cell repertoires in COVID-19 (dated by TCRdb to about 2020). Study-level background: Collaborator samples came from the United States, Italy and Spain and covered acute and convalescent phases of COVID-19. The material from the prospective study consisted of cDNA or gDNA derived from T cells, B-cell-depleted T cells, or PBMCs. Deeply sampled blood TCRbeta repertoires from subjects exposed to, actively infected with, or recovered from COVID-19 were included in the dataset. The repertoires were released in a freely available public database meant as a resource for research on the immune response to SARS-CoV-2. The samples were drawn from the first 160 participants of the ongoing ImmuneRACE study and from 950 to 1,500 subjects provided by 6 global collaborators. Sample metadata almost always included a de-identified subject ID, COVID-19 status, age in years and sex. Where available, HLA class I and class II types were obtained from metadata supplied by the sample provider rather than from assay-based typing.

Results the study describes overall, beyond this receptor: The quantity of clinical and demographic metadata differed by source and by participant and was supplied without curation.

Note on this clone: Its antigen remains undetermined. Per-base qualities were not stored, and no clone one base away is much larger.

The immunoSEQ Assay, a bias-controlled multiplex PCR, was used to amplify TCRbeta CDR3 regions from genomic DNA. The authors' pipeline ran thus. Within the assay, amplification of reference gene primers was used to estimate how many nucleated cells each sample contained. To quantify the absolute abundance of each unique TCRbeta CDR3 rearrangement, sequence reads were collapsed and filtered. For each sample, productive Simpson clonality was calculated as the square root of Simpson's diversity index over productive rearrangements. TCRdb obtained this table from immuneACCESS and retained in-frame rearrangements with V and J assigned. These tables miss some clones; where compared with another copy, unresolved V genes account for less than half of the shortfall, and the remainder is unexplained. The V and J calls and the clone size are those of that table, but D and trimming were determined from the DNA. The sample yields more than 85,000 clones; 81% were counted once. The top ten clones comprise roughly two fifths of the sample.

Collaborating institutions collected whole blood in K2EDTA tubes following their own protocols. Collaborator samples were shipped for TCRbeta analysis as frozen whole blood, isolated PBMCs, or DNA extracted from either sample type. From its cysteine to its phenylalanine, the CDR3 spans 14 amino acids. Of all the DNA, just the CDR3 is kept, 42 bases in frame from base 1. CDR1 and CDR2 are drawn from the germline V gene: SQVTM, ANQGSEA. Trimming takes 3 bases off V and 4 bases off J; junction bases not matched to a gene: 6. Input material: peripheral blood. The rearrangement joined TRBV29-1 to TRBJ2-5; 9 nucleotides in the junction match TRBD1. This clonotype was obtained from an elderly man with acute or convalescent COVID-19. The DNA sequence is TGCAGCGTTGATGATGGGACAGGGAGAGAGACCCAGTACTTC. It specifies CSVDDGTGRETQYF. Where the CDR3 stops, the reference TRBV29-1 and TRBJ2-5 genes take over; the full variable domain is SAVISQKPSRDICQRGTSLTIQCQVDSQVTMMFWYRQQPGQSLTLIATANQGSEATYESGFVIDKFPISRPNLTFSTLTVSNMSPEDSSIYLCSVDDGTGRETQYFGPGTRLLVL.